The next 14 T cell receptor beta chains were all read from a single sample in a study of shared clonotypes between healthy human individuals. TCRdb keeps only in-frame clones here, not all; method: immunoSEQ multiplex PCR. Of around 2.1 million clones listed, about 94% are singletons. The specimen was naive CD4+ T cells sorted from blood. Documented subset: CD45RA+ positively selected. The receptors come from a man younger than 35 in good health.

The chain recombines TRBV5-1 with TRBJ1-4; D unclear. Germline V gene sequence: CDR1 SGHRS, CDR2 YFSETQ. V was cut by 1 base and J by 0 bases, with 10 bases left in between. The CDR3 is made up of 16 amino acids. The CDR3 protein is CASSLSSPSTNEKLFF. The CDR3 DNA reads as TGCGCCAGCAGCTTGTCCAGCCCTTCAACTAATGAAAAACTGTTTTTT.

This clone is a singleton in its sample. The chain joins TRBV7-2 to TRBJ2-5; D is unclear. The germline CDR1 and CDR2 sequences are SGHTA and FQGNSA. CDR3 length: 12 amino acids. V shed 10 bases and J shed 1 base, with 10 bases lying between them. CDR3 nucleotide sequence: TGTGCCATCAGAAGGTCCCAAGAGACCCAGTACTTC. It encodes CAIRRSQETQYF.

In regard to this clone: The sample carries other DNA sequences with the same CDR3. The chain carries TRBV11-2 and TRBJ2-5, with 14 positions matching TRBD2. V dropped 5 bases and J dropped 1; count of bases not matched to a gene: 3. This CDR3 spans 16 amino acids. The germline CDR1 and CDR2 sequences are SGHAT and FQNNGV. CDR3 residues: CASSTGLAGGQETQYF. The CDR3 bases are TGTGCCAGCAGCACCGGACTAGCGGGGGGCCAAGAGACCCAGTACTTC. Combining the CDR3 with reference TRBV11-2 and TRBJ2-5 gives the whole variable domain EAGVAQSPRYKIIEKRQSVAFWCNPISGHATLYWYQQILGQGPKLLIQFQNNGVVDDSQLPKDRFSAERLKGVDSTLKIQPAKLEDSAVYLCASSTGLAGGQETQYFGPGTRLLVL.

The V gene is TRBV2, the J gene TRBJ1-1, with TRBD1 as a possible D gene (5 bases). Deletions cut 7 bases from V and 2 bases from J, with 14 bases between. Germline loops: CDR1 SNHLY, CDR2 FYNNEI. The CDR3 consists of 14 residues. CDR3 loop: CASTWGARNTEAFF. CDR3 DNA sequence: TGTGCCAGCACTTGGGGCGCGCGCAACACTGAAGCTTTCTTT.

Points on this clone: Distinct nucleotide sequences in the sample also encode this CDR3. The chain recombines TRBV14 with TRBJ2-7; TRBD1 aligns across 9 bases. There are 14 residues in the CDR3. CDR1 SGHDN and CDR2 FVKESK come from the germline V gene. After removal of 6 bases from V and 4 bases from J, the junction contained 7 bases not matched to a gene. In DNA, the CDR3 is TGTGCCAGCAGTCGGGGACAGGGACGATACGAGCAGTACTTC. Amino acids: CASSRGQGRYEQYF. Based on the CDR3 plus reference TRBV14 and TRBJ2-7, the full variable domain is EAGVTQFPSHSVIEKGQTVTLRCDPISGHDNLYWYRRVMGKEIKFLLHFVKESKQDESGMPNNRFLAERTGGTYSTLKVQPAELEDSGVYFCASSRGQGRYEQYFGPGTRLTVT.

In nucleotides, the CDR3 is TGTGCCTGGAGCGCCCGCTCAGAGGGAGCGCAGTATTTT. This encodes CAWSARSEGAQYF. V usage is TRBV30 and J usage is TRBJ2-3; tentative D call: TRBD2 (5 bases). CDR3 length: 13 amino acids. Trimming pared 3 bases from V and 10 bases from J, leaving 17 bases between. CDR1 is GTSNPN, CDR2 SVGIG, per germline (reference sequence).

This clone was detected only once. CDR3 nucleotides: TGTGCCAGCAGTTCACCTAGCGGTTCCTACGAGCAGTACTTC. Translating it yields CASSSPSGSYEQYF. This chain connects TRBV6-6 to TRBJ2-7, with 7 positions matching TRBD2. The V and J ends lost 4 bases and 1 base, in that order; junction bases with no gene match: 4. The CDR3 has 14 amino acids. Per germline, CDR1 MNHNY and CDR2 SVGAGI (reference sequence).

The J gene is TRBJ1-2, the V gene TRBV28, with D maybe TRBD1 (5 bases). The germline CDR1 and CDR2 sequences are MDHEN and SYDVKM. Trimming took 8 bases from V and 2 from J, leaving 15 bases between them. The CDR3 covers 14 residues. The CDR3 bases are TGTGCCAGCCGGGAGTCCCGGACAAACTATGGCTACACCTTC. Amino acids: CASRESRTNYGYTF.

V and J are TRBV2 and TRBJ1-4; 9 nucleotides line up with TRBD1. Germline lookup yields CDR1 SNHLY and CDR2 FYNNEI. The ends lost 8 bases at V and 0 bases at J; junction bases unmatched: 10. This CDR3 has 17 amino acids. For the CDR3, the DNA is TGTGCCAGCCGCACCGGGACAGGGTTTGCAACTAATGAAAAACTGTTTTTT. The encoded protein is CASRTGTGFATNEKLFF.

V and J are TRBV5-6 and TRBJ1-1; perhaps TRBD1 as D (6 bases). In germline, CDR1 is SGHDT, CDR2 YYEEEE. CDR3 length: 14 amino acids. Deletions cut 1 base from V and 2 bases from J, with 9 bases between. The CDR3 spells CASSLTGSNTEAFF. The CDR3 coding sequence is TGTGCCAGCAGCTTGACAGGGTCCAACACTGAAGCTTTCTTT.

V and J are TRBV5-4 and TRBJ1-2; no definite D call. V gave up 2 bases and J gave up 7 bases, with 15 bases separating them. The CDR3 is 14 residues long. Germline CDR1 and CDR2: SGHNT and YYREEE (reference sequence). In nucleotides, the CDR3 is TGTGCCAGCAGCTTTGGTACGGATAATAGTGGCTACACCTTC. Its protein product is CASSFGTDNSGYTF.

DNA for the CDR3: TGCGCCAGCAGCACGCCCAGACTAGCGAGCACCTACAATGAGCAGTTCTTC. Translating it yields CASSTPRLASTYNEQFF. The chain couples TRBV5-1 to TRBJ2-1, with 8 bases that match TRBD2. The trim removed 4 bases at V and 2 bases at J, leaving 11 bases unmatched. Germline CDR1 SGHRS, CDR2 YFSETQ. This CDR3 comprises 17 residues.

The chain has TRBV2 and TRBJ2-7, with TRBD2 as a possible D gene (5 bases). Trimming stripped 7 bases from V and 4 bases from J, with 14 bases between. This CDR3 has 13 residues. Looked up from germline, CDR1 is SNHLY and CDR2 is FYNNEI. In nucleotides, the CDR3 is TGTGCCAGCACCCTGGACGGGAAGTACGAGCAGTACTTC. Its protein is CASTLDGKYEQYF.

The V call is TRBV18, the J call TRBJ2-7; D possibly uses TRBD1 or TRBD2 (5 bases each). Trimming cost V 1 base and J 4 bases, with 14 bases left between them. Germline CDR1 is KGHSH and CDR2 is LQKENI. This CDR3 is built from 15 residues. The CDR3 nucleotides are TGTGCCAGCTCACCACAGAGGGGAAGCGTTTACGAGCAGTACTTC. Amino acids: CASSPQRGSVYEQYF.